By share of the sample, the clone carrying this TCR beta chain is medium-sized. Live CD3+CD8+TCRalphabeta+ cells were sorted into four subsets by PD-1 and/or TIGIT. This CDR3 comprises 16 residues. V lost 4 bases to trimming and J lost 3 bases; unmatched junction nucleotides: 6. Germline-derived CDR1 and CDR2 are MDHEN and SYDVKM. The entry originates in a study of circulating CD8 cells and anti-PD-1 response in melanoma. In the study overall: Every 2 weeks, patients got 3 mg/kg nivolumab intravenously.

Each library started from approximately 15 ng of total RNA using the QIAseq Immune Repertoire TCR panel. In TCRdb, the reads were re-called with MiXCR into one record per CDR3 protein. The sample yields some 2,500 distinct CDR3 sequences, roughly 8.6% seen once. The source is a human donor with melanoma. The starting material was CD8+ T cells from PBMCs, obtained at baseline or after one month of anti-PD-1 therapy (not recorded which). The chain links TRBV28 to TRBJ2-7, with TRBD2 matching 13 bases. CDR3 bases: TGTGCCAGCAGTTCACCTCGACTAGCGGGGGGCTACGAGCAGTACTTC. This encodes CASSSPRLAGGYEQYF.